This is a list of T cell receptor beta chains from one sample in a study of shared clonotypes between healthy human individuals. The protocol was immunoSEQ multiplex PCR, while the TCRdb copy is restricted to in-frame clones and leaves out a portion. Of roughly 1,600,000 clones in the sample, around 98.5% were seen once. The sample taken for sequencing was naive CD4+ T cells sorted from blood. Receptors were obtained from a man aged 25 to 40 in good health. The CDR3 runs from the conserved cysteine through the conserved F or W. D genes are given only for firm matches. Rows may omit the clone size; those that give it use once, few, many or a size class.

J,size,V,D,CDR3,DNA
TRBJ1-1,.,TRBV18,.,CASSSSGVSYTEAFF,TGTGCCAGCTCATCCTCCGGGGTCTCTTACACTGAAGCTTTCTTT
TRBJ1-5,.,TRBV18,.,CASSTGTNNQPQHF,TGTGCCAGCTCAACCGGGACAAATAATCAGCCCCAGCATTTT
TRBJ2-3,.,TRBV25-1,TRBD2,CASSDGAGGPSDTQYF,TGTGCCAGCAGTGACGGAGCGGGAGGGCCATCAGATACGCAGTATTTT
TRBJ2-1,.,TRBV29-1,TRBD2,CSVEVGGGSSYNEQFF,TGCAGCGTTGAAGTTGGCGGGGGGAGCTCCTACAATGAGCAGTTCTTC
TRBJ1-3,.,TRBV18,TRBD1,CASSPPGQESGNTIYF,TGTGCCAGCTCACCACCGGGACAGGAGTCTGGAAACACCATATATTTT
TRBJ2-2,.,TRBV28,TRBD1,CASRTGTENTGELFF,TGTGCCAGCCGTACCGGGACAGAGAACACCGGGGAGCTGTTTTTT
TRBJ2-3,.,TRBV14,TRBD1,CASSHKRTGVRTDTQYF,TGTGCCAGCAGCCACAAGAGGACAGGGGTCCGCACAGATACGCAGTATTTT
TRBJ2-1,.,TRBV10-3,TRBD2,CAISGPPGLAGGARNEQFF,TGTGCCATCAGTGGGCCCCCGGGACTAGCGGGAGGGGCCCGCAATGAGCAGTTCTTC
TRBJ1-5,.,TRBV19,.,CASRISFSEARNQPQHF,TGTGCCAGTAGGATATCTTTTAGCGAGGCACGCAATCAGCCCCAGCATTTT
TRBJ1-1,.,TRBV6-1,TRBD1,CASSPISTGVSEAFF,TGTGCCAGCAGCCCCATCAGCACAGGGGTTTCTGAAGCTTTCTTT
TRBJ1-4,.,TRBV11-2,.,CASSLGTVPYEKLFF,TGTGCCAGCAGCTTAGGGACAGTCCCTTATGAAAAACTGTTTTTT
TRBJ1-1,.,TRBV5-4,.,CASSLLTGTEAFF,TGTGCCAGCAGCTTGTTGACAGGCACTGAAGCTTTCTTT
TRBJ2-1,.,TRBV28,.,CASIKGGSYNEQFF,TGTGCCAGCATTAAAGGCGGCTCCTACAATGAGCAGTTCTTC
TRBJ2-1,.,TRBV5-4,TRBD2,CASSLSAGVGNEQFF,TGTGCCAGCAGCTTGTCAGCGGGAGTGGGCAATGAGCAGTTCTTC
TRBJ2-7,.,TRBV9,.,CASSPEGIYEQYF,TGTGCCAGCAGCCCGGAGGGAATCTACGAGCAGTACTTC
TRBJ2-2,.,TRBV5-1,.,CASSPQEAGLGELFF,TGCGCCAGCAGCCCCCAGGAGGCCGGTCTAGGGGAGCTGTTTTTT
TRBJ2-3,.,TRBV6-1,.,CASLADYTDTQYF,TGTGCCAGCTTAGCGGATTACACAGATACGCAGTATTTT
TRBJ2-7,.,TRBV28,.,CASSLSLWGSYEQYF,TGTGCCAGCAGTTTATCATTATGGGGCTCCTACGAGCAGTACTTC
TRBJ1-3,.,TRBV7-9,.,CASSLSGGNTIYF,TGTGCCAGCAGCTTATCCGGGGGAAACACCATATATTTT
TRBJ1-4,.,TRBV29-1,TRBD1,CSVDSGTVNEKLFF,TGCAGCGTTGACTCCGGGACAGTAAACGAAAAACTGTTTTTT
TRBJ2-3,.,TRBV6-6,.,CASSLNGDTQYF,TGTGCCAGCAGTCTGAATGGGGATACGCAGTATTTT
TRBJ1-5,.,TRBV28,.,CASSLRAIDLQHF,TGTGCCAGCAGTTTAAGGGCCATAGACCTCCAGCATTTT
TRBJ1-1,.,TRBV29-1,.,CSVVGQGSAEAFF,TGCAGCGTTGTTGGGCAGGGGAGCGCTGAAGCTTTCTTT
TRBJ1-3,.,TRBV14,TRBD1,CASSLQDRSDTIYF,TGTGCCAGCAGCCTCCAGGACAGGTCGGACACCATATATTTT
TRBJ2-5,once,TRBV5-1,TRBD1,CASSRTGGIETQYF,TGCGCCAGCAGCCGCACAGGGGGAATCGAGACCCAGTACTTC
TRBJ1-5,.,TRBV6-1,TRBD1,CASSQRTGSNQPQHF,TGTGCCAGCAGCCAGAGGACAGGATCAAATCAGCCCCAGCATTTT
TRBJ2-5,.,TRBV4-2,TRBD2,CASSQDLARLAEETQYF,TGTGCCAGCAGCCAAGATCTTGCTCGGCTAGCGGAAGAGACCCAGTACTTC
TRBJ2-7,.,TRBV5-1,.,CASREGAGYEQYF,TGCGCCAGCAGAGAGGGGGCGGGGTACGAGCAGTACTTC
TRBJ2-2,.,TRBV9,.,CASRIRATNTGELFF,TGTGCCAGCAGGATACGGGCCACGAACACCGGGGAGCTGTTTTTT
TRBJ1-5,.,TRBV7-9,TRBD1,CASSLDGQGSNQPQHF,TGTGCCAGCAGCTTAGACGGACAGGGGAGCAATCAGCCCCAGCATTTT